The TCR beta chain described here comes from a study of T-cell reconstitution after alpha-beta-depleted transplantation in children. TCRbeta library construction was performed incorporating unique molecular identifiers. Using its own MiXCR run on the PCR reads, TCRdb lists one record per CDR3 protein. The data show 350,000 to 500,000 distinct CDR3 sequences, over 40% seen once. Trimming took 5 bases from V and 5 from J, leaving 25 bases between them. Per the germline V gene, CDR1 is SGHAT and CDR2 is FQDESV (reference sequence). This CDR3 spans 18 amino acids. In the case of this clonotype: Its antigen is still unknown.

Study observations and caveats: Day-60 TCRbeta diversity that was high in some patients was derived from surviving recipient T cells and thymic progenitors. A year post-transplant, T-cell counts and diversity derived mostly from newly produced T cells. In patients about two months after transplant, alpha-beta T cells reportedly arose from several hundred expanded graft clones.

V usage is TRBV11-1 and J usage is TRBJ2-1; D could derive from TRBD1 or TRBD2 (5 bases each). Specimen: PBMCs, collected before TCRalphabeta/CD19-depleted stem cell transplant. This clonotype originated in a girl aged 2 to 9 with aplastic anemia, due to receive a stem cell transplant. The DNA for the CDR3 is TGTGCCAGCAGCCTACGACCTGAGGGACCTGCTGCGAACAATGAGCAGTTCTTC. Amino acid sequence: CASSLRPEGPAANNEQFF.